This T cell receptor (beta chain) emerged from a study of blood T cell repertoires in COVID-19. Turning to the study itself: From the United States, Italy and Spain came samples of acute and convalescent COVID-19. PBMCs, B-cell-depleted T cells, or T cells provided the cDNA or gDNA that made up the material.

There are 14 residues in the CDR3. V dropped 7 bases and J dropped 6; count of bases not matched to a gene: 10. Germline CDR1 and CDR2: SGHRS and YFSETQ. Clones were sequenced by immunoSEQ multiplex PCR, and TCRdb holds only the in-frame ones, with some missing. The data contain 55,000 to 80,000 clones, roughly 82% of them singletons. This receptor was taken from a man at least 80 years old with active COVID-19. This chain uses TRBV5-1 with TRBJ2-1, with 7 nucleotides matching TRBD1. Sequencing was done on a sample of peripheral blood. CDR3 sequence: CASGLGSGGNEQFF. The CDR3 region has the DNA TGCGCCAGCGGCCTCGGTTCAGGGGGCAATGAGCAGTTCTTC.